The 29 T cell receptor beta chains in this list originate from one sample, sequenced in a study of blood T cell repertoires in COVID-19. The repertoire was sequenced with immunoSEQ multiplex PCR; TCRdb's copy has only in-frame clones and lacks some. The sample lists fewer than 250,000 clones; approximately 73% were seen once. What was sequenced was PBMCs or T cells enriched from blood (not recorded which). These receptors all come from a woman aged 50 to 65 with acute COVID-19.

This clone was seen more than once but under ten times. The CDR3 DNA reads as TGTGCCAGCACCAATAACAGGGGTTCAAACATTCAGTACTTC. This translates into CASTNNRGSNIQYF. V and J are TRBV7-9 and TRBJ2-4; 7 bases are shared with TRBD1. Per the germline V gene, CDR1 is SEHNR and CDR2 is FQNEAQ (reference sequence). V lost 7 bases to trimming and J lost 6 bases; unmatched junction nucleotides: 9. The CDR3 covers 14 residues. Full variable domain (rest looked up from reference TRBV7-9 and TRBJ2-4): DTGVSQNPRHKITKRGQNVTFRCDPISEHNRLYWYRQTLGQGPEFLTYFQNEAQLEKSRLLSDRFSAERPKGSFSTLEIQRTEQGDSAMYLCASTNNRGSNIQYFGAGTRLSVL.

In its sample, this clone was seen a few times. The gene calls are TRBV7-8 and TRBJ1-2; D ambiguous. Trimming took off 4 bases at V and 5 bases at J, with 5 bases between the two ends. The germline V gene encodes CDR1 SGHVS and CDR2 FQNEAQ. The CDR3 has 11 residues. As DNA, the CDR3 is TGTGCCAGCAGCTCCCAATATGGCTACACCTTC. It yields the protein CASSSQYGYTF.

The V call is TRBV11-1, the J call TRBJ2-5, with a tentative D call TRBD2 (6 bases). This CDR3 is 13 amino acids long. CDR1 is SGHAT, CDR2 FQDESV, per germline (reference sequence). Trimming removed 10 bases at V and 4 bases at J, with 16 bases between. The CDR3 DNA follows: TGTGCCACCTCAAAGGGAGGATTAGAGACCCAGTACTTC. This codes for CATSKGGLETQYF.

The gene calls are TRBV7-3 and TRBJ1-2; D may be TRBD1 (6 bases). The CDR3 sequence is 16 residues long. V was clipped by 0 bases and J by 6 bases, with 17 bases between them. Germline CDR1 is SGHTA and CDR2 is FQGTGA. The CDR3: CASSLTPQGSPHGYTF. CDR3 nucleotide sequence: TGTGCCAGCAGCTTAACCCCACAGGGATCCCCCCATGGCTACACCTTC.

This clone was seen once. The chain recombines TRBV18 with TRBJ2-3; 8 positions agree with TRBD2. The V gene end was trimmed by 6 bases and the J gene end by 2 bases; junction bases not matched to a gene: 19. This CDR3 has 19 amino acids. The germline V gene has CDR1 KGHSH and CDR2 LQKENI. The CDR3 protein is CASSPVRRGALELTDTQYF. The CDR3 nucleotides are TGTGCCAGCTCCCCGGTGAGGCGGGGGGCTCTAGAACTCACAGATACGCAGTATTTT.

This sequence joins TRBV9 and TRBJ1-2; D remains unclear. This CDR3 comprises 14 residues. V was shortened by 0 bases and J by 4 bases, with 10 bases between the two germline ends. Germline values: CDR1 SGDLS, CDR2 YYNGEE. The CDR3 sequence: CASSVAQNTYGYTF. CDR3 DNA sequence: TGTGCCAGCAGCGTAGCACAGAATACCTATGGCTACACCTTC.

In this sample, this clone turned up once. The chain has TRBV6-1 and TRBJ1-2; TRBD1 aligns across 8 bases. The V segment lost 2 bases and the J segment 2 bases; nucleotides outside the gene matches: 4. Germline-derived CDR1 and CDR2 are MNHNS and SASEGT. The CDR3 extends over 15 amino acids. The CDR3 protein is CASSERTGTNYGYTF. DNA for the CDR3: TGTGCCAGCAGTGAAAGGACAGGGACGAACTATGGCTACACCTTC.

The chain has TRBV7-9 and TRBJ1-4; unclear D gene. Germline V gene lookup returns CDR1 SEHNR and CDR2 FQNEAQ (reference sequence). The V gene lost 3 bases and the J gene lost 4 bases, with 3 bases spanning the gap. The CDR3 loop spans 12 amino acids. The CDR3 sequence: CASSLSNEKLFF. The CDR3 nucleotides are TGTGCCAGCAGCTTGAGTAATGAAAAACTGTTTTTT.

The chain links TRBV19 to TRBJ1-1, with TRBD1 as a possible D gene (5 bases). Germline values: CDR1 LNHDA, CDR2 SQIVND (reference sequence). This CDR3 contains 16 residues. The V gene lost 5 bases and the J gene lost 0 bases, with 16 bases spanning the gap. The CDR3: CASSEITGTLNTEAFF. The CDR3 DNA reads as TGTGCCAGTAGTGAAATCACAGGAACCTTGAACACTGAAGCTTTCTTT. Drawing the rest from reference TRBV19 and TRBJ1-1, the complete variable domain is DGGITQSPKYLFRKEGQNVTLSCEQNLNHDAMYWYRQDPGQGLRLIYYSQIVNDFQKGDIAEGYSVSREKKESFPLTVTSAQKNPTAFYLCASSEITGTLNTEAFFGQGTRLTVV.

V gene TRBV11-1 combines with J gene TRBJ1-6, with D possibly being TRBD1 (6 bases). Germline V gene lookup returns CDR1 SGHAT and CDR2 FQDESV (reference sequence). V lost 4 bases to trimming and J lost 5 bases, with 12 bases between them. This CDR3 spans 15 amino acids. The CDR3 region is CASSSDRRNNSPLHF. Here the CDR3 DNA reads TGTGCCAGCAGCTCCGACAGGAGGAATAATTCACCCCTCCACTTT.

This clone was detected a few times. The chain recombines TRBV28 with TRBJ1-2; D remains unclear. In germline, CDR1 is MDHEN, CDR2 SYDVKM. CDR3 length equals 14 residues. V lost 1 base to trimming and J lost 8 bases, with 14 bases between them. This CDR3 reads CASSLSASLNGYTF. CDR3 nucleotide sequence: TGTGCCAGCAGTTTATCCGCCAGTTTAAACGGCTACACCTTC.

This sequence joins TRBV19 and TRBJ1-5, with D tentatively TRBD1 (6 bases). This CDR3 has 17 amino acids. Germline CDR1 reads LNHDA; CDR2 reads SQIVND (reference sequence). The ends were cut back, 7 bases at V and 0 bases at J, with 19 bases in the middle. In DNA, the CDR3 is TGTGCCAGTAAATACCTTTCCGGGACACCTAGCAATCAGCCCCAGCATTTT. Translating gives CASKYLSGTPSNQPQHF.

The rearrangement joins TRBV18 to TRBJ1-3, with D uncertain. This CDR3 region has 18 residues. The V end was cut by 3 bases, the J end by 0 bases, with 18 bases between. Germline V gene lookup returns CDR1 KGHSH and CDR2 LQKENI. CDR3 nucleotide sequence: TGTGCCAGCTCACCGACGAAGGAGAGGTGGAGCTCTGGAAACACCATATATTTT. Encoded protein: CASSPTKERWSSGNTIYF. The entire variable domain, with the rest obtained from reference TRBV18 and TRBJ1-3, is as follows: NAGVMQNPRHLVRRRGQEARLRCSPMKGHSHVYWYRQLPEEGLKFMVYLQKENIIDESGMPKERFSAEFPKEGPSILRIQQVVRGDSAAYFCASSPTKERWSSGNTIYFGEGSWLTVV.

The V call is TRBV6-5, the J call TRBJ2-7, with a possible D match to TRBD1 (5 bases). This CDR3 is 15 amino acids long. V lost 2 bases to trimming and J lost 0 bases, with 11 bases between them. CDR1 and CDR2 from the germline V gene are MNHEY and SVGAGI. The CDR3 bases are TGTGCCAGCAGTTACCCAGGACATAGCTCCTACGAGCAGTACGTC. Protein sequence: CASSYPGHSSYEQYV.

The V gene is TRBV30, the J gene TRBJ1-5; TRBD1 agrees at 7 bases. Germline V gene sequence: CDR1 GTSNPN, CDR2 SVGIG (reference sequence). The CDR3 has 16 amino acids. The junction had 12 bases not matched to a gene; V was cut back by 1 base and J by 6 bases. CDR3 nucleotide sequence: TGTGCCTGGAGTGAGGGGGCCAGTGGGTATCGTCAGCCCCAGCATTTT. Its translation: CAWSEGASGYRQPQHF.

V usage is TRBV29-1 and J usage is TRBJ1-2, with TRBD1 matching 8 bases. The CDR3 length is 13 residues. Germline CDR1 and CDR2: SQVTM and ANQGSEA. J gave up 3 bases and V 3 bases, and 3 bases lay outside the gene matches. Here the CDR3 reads CSVEGRGHYGYTF. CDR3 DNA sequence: TGCAGCGTTGAGGGCAGGGGGCACTATGGCTACACCTTC.

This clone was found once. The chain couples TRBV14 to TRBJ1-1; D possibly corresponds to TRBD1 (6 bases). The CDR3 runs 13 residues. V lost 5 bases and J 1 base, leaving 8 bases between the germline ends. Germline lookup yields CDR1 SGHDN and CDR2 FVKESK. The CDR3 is CASSLQGNTEAFF. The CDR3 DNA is TGTGCCAGCAGCTTACAGGGGAACACTGAAGCTTTCTTT.

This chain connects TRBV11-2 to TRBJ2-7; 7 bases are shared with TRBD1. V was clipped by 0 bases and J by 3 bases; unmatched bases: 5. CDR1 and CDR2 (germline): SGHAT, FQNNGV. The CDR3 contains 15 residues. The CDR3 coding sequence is TGTGCCAGCAGCTTAGAACAGGGGATGATCTACGAGCAGTACGTC. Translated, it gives CASSLEQGMIYEQYV.

As DNA, the CDR3 is TGCGCCAGCAGCCGGACAGCTCAGGGCCGGGACACCGGGGAGCTGTTTTTT. It codes for CASSRTAQGRDTGELFF. The chain combines TRBV4-1 with TRBJ2-2; D is perhaps TRBD1 (6 bases). This CDR3 is built from 17 residues. The V end lost 4 bases, the J end lost 3 bases, and 18 bases lay between the germline ends. Germline V CDR1 and CDR2: MGHRA, YSYEKL.

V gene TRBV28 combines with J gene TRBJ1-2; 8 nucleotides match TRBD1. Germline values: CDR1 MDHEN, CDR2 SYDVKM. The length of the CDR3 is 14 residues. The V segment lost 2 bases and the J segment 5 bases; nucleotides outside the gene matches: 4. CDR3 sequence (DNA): TGTGCCAGCAGTTTACCGGACAGGGTTTATGGCTACACCTTC. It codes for CASSLPDRVYGYTF.

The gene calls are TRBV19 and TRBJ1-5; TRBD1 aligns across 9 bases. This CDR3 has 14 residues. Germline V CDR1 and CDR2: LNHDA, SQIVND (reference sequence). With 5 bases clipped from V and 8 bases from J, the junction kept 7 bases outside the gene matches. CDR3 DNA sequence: TGTGCCAGTAGTGATGACAGGGGGGCGAAGCCCCAGCATTTT. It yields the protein CASSDDRGAKPQHF.

CDR3 amino acids: CASSGIRGGGSPLHF. CDR3 coding DNA: TGTGCCAGCAGTGGGATAAGAGGGGGCGGCTCACCCCTCCACTTT. The chain has TRBV2 and TRBJ1-6; 7 nucleotides match TRBD1. Unmatched junction bases numbered 10, after V lost 4 bases and J lost 10 bases. CDR1 and CDR2 from the germline V gene are SNHLY and FYNNEI. The CDR3 loop spans 15 amino acids.

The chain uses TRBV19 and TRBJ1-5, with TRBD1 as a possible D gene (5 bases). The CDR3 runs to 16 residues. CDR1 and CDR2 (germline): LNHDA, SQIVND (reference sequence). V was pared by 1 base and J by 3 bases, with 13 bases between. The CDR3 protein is CASSIAGGGFNQPQHF. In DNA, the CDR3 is TGTGCCAGTAGTATAGCGGGGGGAGGGTTCAATCAGCCCCAGCATTTT. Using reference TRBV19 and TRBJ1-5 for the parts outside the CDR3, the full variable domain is DGGITQSPKYLFRKEGQNVTLSCEQNLNHDAMYWYRQDPGQGLRLIYYSQIVNDFQKGDIAEGYSVSREKKESFPLTVTSAQKNPTAFYLCASSIAGGGFNQPQHFGDGTRLSIL.

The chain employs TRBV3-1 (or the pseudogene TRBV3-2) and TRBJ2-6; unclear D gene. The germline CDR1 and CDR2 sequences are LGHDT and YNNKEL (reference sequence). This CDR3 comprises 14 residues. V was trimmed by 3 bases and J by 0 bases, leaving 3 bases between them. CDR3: CASSHNSGANVLTF. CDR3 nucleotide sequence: TGTGCCAGCAGCCACAACTCTGGGGCCAACGTCCTGACTTTC.

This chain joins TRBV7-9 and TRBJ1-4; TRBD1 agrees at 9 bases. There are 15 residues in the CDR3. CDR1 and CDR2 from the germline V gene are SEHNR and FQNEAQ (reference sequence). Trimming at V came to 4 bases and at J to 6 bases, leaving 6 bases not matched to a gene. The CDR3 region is CASSSDRGDHEKLFF. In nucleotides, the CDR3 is TGTGCCAGCAGCTCTGACAGGGGGGATCATGAAAAACTGTTTTTT.

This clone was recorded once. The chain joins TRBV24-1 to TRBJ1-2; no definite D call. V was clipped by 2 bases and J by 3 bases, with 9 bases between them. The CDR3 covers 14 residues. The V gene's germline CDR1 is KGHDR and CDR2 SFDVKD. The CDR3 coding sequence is TGTGCCACCAGTGATTCAGACTCATACTATGGCTACACCTTC. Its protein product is CATSDSDSYYGYTF.

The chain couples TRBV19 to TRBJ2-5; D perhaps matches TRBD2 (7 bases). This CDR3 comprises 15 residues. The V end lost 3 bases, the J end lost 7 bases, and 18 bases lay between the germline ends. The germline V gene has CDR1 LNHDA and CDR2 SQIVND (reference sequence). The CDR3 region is CASSIGSRGLGTQYF. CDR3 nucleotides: TGTGCCAGTAGTATTGGCTCGCGGGGGCTGGGGACCCAGTACTTC.

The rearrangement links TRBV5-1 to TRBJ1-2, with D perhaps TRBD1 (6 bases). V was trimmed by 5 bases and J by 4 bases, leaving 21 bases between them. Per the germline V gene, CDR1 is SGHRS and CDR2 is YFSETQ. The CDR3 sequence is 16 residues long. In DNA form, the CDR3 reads TGCGCCAGCAGTGACGGGGGGCAGGGCTCGGGCTATGGCTACACCTTC. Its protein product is CASSDGGQGSGYGYTF.

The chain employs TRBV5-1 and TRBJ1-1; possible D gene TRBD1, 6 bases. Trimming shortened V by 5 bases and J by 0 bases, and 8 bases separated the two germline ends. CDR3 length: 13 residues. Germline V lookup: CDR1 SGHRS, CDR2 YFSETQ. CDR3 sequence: CASRTGLNTEAFF. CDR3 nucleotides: TGCGCCAGCAGGACAGGTTTGAACACTGAAGCTTTCTTT.